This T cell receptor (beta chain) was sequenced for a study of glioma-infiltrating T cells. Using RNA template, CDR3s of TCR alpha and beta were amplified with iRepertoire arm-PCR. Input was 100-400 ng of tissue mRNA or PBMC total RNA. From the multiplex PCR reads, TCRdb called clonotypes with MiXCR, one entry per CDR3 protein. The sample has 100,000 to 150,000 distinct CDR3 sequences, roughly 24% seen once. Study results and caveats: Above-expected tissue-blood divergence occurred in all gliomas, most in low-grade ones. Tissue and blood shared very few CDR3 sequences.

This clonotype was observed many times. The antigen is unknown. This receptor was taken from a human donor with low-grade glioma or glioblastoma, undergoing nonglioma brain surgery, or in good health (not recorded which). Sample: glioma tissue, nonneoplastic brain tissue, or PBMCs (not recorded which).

The CDR3 DNA reads as TGTGCCACCAGTGATTTAGAGGGGACCGATACGCAGTATTTT. Protein sequence: CATSDLEGTDTQYF. V is TRBV24-1 and J is TRBJ2-3; D tentatively reads TRBD1 or TRBD2 (5 bases each). The CDR3 is 14 amino acids. Trimming pared 1 base from V and 6 bases from J, leaving 10 bases between. Looked up from germline, CDR1 is KGHDR and CDR2 is SFDVKD.